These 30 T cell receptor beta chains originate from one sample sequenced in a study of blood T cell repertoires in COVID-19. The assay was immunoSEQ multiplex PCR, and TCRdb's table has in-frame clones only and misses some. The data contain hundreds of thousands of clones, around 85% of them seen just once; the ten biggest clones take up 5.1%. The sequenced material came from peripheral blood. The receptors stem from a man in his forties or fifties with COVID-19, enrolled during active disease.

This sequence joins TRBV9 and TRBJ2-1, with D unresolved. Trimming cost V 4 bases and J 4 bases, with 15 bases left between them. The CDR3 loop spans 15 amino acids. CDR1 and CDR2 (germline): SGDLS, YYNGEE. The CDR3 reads CASSHGSPSYNEQFF. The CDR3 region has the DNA TGTGCCAGCAGCCATGGTTCCCCTAGTTACAATGAGCAGTTCTTC.

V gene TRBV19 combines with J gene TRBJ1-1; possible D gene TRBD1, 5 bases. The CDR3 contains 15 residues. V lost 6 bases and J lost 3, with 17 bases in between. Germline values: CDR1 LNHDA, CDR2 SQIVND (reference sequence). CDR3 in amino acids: CASRPTAGGYTEAFF. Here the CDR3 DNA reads TGTGCCAGTAGACCTACCGCTGGGGGGTACACTGAAGCTTTCTTT.

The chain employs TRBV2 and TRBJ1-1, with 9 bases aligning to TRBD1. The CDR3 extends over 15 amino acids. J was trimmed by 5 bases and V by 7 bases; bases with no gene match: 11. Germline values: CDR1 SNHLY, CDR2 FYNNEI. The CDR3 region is CASTRLQGAQTEAFF. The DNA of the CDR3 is TGTGCCAGCACCCGCTTACAGGGGGCGCAGACTGAAGCTTTCTTT.

Here the CDR3 reads CASSLSYGRGQGGSYEQYF. The DNA of the CDR3 is TGTGCCAGCAGTTTATCCTATGGTCGGGGACAGGGTGGGTCCTACGAGCAGTACTTC. The chain carries TRBV28 and TRBJ2-7, with 9 bases that match TRBD1. The CDR3 sequence is 19 residues long. With V trimmed by 1 base and J by 1 base, 14 bases remained unmatched. Germline V CDR1 and CDR2: MDHEN, SYDVKM.

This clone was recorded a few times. CDR3 sequence: CASSVYRDNSPLHF. The DNA for the CDR3 is TGTGCCAGCAGTGTTTACAGGGACAACTCACCCCTCCACTTT. The chain links TRBV2 to TRBJ1-6; TRBD1 is a possible D gene (6 bases). The V and J ends lost 4 bases and 10 bases respectively, with 14 bases between them. The CDR3 covers 14 residues. Germline V gene data show CDR1 as SNHLY and CDR2 as FYNNEI.

CDR3 region: CASSQGSGGPLGKQFF. As DNA, the CDR3 is TGTGCCAGCAGCCAGGGTAGCGGGGGCCCCCTCGGTAAGCAGTTCTTC. The chain carries TRBV3-1 (or the pseudogene TRBV3-2) and TRBJ2-1; 9 bases map to TRBD2. V dropped 3 bases and J dropped 11; count of bases not matched to a gene: 14. Germline V gene lookup returns CDR1 LGHDT and CDR2 YNNKEL (reference sequence). This CDR3 region has 16 residues.

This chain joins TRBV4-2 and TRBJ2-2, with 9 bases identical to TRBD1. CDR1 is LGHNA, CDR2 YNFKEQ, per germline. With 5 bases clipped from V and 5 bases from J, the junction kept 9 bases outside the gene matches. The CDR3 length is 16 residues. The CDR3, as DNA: TGTGCCAGCAGCTCACAGGGGGCGCCGGGGACCGGGGAGCTGTTTTTT. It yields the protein CASSSQGAPGTGELFF.

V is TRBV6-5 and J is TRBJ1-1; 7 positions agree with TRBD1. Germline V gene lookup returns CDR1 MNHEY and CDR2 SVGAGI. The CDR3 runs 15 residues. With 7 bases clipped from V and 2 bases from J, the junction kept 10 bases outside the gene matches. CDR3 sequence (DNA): TGTGCCAGCACCACCCTGGGACAGAGTAACACTGAAGCTTTCTTT. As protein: CASTTLGQSNTEAFF.

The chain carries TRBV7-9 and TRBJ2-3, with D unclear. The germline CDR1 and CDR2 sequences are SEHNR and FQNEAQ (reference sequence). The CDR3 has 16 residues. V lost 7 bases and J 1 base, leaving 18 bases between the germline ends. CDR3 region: CASTPTGGLGTDTQYF. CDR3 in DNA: TGTGCCAGCACCCCCACCGGCGGATTGGGCACAGATACGCAGTATTTT.

CDR3 loop: CASRGTGNYGYTF. The CDR3 region has the DNA TGTGCCAGCAGGGGGACAGGAAACTATGGCTACACCTTC. The V and J genes are TRBV6-6 and TRBJ1-2, with 8 bases matching TRBD1. Germline lookup yields CDR1 MNHNY and CDR2 SVGAGI (reference sequence). The junction had 2 bases not matched to a gene; V was cut back by 6 bases and J by 2 bases. The CDR3 is 13 amino acids.

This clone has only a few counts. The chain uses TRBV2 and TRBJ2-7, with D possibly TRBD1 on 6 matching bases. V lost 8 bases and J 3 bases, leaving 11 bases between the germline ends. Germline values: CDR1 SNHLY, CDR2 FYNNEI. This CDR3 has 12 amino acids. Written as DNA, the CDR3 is TGTGCCAGCGGCCAGGGGATCTACGAGCAGTACTTC. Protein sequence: CASGQGIYEQYF.

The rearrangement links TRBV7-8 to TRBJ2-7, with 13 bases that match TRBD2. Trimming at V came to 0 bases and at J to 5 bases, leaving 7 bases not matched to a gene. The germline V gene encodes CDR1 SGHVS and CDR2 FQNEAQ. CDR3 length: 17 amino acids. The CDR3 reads CASSLALGTSGENEQYF. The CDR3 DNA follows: TGTGCCAGCAGCTTAGCTTTGGGGACTAGCGGGGAGAACGAGCAGTACTTC.

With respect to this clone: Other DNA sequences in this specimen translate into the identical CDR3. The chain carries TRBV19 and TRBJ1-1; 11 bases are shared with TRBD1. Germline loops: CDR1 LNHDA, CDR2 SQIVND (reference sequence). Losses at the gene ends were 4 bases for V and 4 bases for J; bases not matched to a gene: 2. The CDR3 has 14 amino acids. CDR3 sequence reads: CASSKDRGLTEAFF. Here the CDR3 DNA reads TGTGCCAGTAGTAAGGACAGGGGGCTCACTGAAGCTTTCTTT.

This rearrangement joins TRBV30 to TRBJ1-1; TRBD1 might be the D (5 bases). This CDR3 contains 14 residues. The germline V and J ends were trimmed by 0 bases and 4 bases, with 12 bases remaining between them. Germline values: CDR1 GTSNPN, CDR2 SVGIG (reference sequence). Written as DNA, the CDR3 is TGTGCCTGGAGTGTACGGGGGGTTGCCACTGAAGCTTTCTTT. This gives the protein CAWSVRGVATEAFF.

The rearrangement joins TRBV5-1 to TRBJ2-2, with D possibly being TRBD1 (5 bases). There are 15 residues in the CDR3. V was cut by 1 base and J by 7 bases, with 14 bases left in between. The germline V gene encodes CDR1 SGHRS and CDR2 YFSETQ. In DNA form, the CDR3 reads TGCGCCAGCAGCTTGTTGGGGCCCCGCCACGGGGAGCTGTTTTTT. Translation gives CASSLLGPRHGELFF.

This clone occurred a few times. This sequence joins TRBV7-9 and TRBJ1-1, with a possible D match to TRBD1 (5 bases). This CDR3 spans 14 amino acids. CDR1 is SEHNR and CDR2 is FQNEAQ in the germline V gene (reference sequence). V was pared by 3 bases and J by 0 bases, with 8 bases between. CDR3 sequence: CASSFRDMNTEAFF. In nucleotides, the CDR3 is TGTGCCAGCAGCTTCAGGGATATGAACACTGAAGCTTTCTTT.

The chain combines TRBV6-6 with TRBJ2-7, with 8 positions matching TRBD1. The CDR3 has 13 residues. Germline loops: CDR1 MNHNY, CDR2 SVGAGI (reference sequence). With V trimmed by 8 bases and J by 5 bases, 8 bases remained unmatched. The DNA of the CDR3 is TGTGCCAGCCTAGACAGGGGTGTGAACGAGCAGTACTTC. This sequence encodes CASLDRGVNEQYF.

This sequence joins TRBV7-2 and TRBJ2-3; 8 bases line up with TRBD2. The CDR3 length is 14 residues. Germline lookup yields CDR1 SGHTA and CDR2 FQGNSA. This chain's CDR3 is CLEGERGSTDTQYF. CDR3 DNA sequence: TGTTTGGAAGGGGAGCGGGGGAGCACAGATACGCAGTATTTT.

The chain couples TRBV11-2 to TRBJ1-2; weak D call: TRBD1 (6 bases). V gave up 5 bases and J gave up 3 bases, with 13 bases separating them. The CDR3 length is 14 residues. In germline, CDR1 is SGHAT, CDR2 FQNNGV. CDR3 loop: CASSPGTTHYGYTF. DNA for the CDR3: TGTGCCAGCAGCCCCGGGACAACCCACTATGGCTACACCTTC.

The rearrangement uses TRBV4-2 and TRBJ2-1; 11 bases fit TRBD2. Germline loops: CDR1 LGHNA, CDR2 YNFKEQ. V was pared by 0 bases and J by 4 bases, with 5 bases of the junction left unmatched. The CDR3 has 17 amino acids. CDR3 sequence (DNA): TGTGCCAGCAGCCAAGACCCGGGACTAGCGGCATACAATGAGCAGTTCTTC. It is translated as CASSQDPGLAAYNEQFF.

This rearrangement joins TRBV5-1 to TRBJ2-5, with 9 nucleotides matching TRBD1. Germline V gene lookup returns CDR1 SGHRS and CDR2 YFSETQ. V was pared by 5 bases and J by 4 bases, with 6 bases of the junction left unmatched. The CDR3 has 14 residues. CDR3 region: CASRGDRAGETQYF. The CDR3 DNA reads TGCGCCAGCAGGGGGGACAGGGCAGGAGAGACCCAGTACTTC. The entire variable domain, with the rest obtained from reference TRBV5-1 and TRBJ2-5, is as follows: KAGVTQTPRYLIKTRGQQVTLSCSPISGHRSVSWYQQTPGQGLQFLFEYFSETQRNKGNFPGRFSGRQFSNSRSEMNVSTLELGDSALYLCASRGDRAGETQYFGPGTRLLVL.

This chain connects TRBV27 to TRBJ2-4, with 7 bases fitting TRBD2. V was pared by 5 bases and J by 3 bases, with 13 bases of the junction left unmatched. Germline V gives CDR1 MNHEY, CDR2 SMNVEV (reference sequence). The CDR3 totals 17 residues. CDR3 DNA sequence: TGTGCCAGCAGTGTACACCGGGGGGATGGTGGCAAAAACATTCAGTACTTC. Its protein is CASSVHRGDGGKNIQYF.

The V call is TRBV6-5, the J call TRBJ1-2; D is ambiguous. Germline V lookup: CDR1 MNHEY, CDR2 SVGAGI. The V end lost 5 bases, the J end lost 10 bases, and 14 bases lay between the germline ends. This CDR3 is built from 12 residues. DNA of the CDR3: TGTGCCAGCAGTCCGCCCGTAGGAGACTACACCTTC. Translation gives CASSPPVGDYTF.

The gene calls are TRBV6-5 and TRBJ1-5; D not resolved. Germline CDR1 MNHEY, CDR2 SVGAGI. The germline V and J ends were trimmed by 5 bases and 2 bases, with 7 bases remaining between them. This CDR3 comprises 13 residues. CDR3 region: CASSMVGNQPQHF. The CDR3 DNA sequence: TGTGCCAGCAGTATGGTAGGCAATCAGCCCCAGCATTTT.

The CDR3 loop reads CASSPEPGQGVYEQYF. Here the CDR3 DNA reads TGTGCCAGCAGCCCGGAACCGGGACAGGGTGTGTACGAGCAGTACTTC. V is TRBV5-6 and J is TRBJ2-7, with 9 nucleotides matching TRBD1. The CDR3 contains 16 residues. Germline CDR1 is SGHDT and CDR2 is YYEEEE. Germline trimming cut 4 bases from V and 4 bases from J; bases unmatched to any gene: 12.

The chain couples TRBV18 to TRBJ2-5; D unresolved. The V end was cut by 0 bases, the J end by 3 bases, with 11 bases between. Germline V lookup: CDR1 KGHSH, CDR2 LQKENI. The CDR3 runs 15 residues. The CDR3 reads CASSPPATTKETQYF. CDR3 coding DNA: TGTGCCAGCTCACCACCGGCTACTACCAAAGAGACCCAGTACTTC.

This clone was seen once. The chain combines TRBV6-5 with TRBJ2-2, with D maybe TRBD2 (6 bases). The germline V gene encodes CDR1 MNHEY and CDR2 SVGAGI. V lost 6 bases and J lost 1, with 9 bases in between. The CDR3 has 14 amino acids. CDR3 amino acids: CASRNGGNTGELFF. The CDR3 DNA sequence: TGTGCCAGCAGAAACGGGGGGAACACCGGGGAGCTGTTTTTT.

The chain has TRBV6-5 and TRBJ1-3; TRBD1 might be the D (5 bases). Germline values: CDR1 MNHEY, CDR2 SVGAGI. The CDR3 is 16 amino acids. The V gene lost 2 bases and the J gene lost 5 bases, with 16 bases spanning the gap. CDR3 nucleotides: TGTGCCAGCAGTTACAGAGGGCAGGGAGGCAGAAACACCATATATTTT. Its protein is CASSYRGQGGRNTIYF.

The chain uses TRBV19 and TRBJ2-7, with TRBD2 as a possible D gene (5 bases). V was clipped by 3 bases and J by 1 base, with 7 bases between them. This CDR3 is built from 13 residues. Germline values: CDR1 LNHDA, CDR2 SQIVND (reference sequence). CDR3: CASSMRGSYEQYF. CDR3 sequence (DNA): TGTGCCAGTAGTATGAGAGGGTCCTACGAGCAGTACTTC. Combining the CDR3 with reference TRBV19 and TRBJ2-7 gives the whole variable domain DGGITQSPKYLFRKEGQNVTLSCEQNLNHDAMYWYRQDPGQGLRLIYYSQIVNDFQKGDIAEGYSVSREKKESFPLTVTSAQKNPTAFYLCASSMRGSYEQYFGPGTRLTVT.

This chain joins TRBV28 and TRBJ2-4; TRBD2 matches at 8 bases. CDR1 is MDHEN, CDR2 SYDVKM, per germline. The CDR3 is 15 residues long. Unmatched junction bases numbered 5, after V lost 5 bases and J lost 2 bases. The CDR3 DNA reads TGTGCCAGCAGTATTGGCGGGGGGTCCAAAAACATTCAGTACTTC. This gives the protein CASSIGGGSKNIQYF.